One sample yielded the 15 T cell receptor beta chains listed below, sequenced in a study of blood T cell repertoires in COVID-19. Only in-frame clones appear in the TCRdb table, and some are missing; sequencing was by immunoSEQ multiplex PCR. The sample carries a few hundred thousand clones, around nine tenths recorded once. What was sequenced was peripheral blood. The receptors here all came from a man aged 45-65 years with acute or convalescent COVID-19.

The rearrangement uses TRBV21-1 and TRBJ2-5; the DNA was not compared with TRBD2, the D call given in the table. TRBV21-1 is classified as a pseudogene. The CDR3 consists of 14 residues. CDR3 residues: CASTPGLGLETQYF. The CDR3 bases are TGTGCCAGCACTCCGGGACTAGGGCTGGAGACCCAGTACTTC.

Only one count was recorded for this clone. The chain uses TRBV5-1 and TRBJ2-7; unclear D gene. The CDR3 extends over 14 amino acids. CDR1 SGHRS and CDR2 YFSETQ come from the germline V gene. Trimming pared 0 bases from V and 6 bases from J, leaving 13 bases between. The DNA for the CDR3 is TGCGCCAGCAGCTTGGAGAGTAGCTTTGGCGAGCAGTACTTC. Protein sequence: CASSLESSFGEQYF.

CDR3 sequence reads: CASSAGQGNQPQHF. The CDR3 DNA follows: TGTGCCAGCAGCGCGGGACAGGGAAATCAGCCCCAGCATTTT. This rearrangement joins TRBV9 to TRBJ1-5; 9 bases fit TRBD1. From germline, CDR1 is SGDLS and CDR2 YYNGEE. The CDR3 runs 14 residues. V lost 3 bases to trimming and J lost 4 bases; unmatched junction nucleotides: 2.

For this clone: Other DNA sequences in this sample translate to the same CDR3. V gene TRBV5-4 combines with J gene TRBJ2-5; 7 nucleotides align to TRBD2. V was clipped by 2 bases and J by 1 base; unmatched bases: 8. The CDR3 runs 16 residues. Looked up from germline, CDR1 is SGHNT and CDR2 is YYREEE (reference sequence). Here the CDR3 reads CASSLGSGAFQETQYF. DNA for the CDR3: TGTGCCAGCAGCTTAGGGAGCGGGGCGTTCCAAGAGACCCAGTACTTC.

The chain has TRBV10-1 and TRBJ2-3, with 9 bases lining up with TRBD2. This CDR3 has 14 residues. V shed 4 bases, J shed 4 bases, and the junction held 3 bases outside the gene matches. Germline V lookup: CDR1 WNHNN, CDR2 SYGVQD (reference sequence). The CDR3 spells CASSVSGGPDTQYF. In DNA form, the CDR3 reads TGCGCCAGCAGTGTTAGCGGGGGACCAGATACGCAGTATTTT.

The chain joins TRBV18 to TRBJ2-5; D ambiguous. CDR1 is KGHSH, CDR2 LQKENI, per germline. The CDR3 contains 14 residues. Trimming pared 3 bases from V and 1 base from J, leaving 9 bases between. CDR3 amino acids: CASSPPRPQETQYF. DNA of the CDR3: TGTGCCAGCTCACCCCCCCGTCCCCAAGAGACCCAGTACTTC.

The chain's CDR3 is CAWSAQGSYGDTQYF. The CDR3 DNA reads TGTGCCTGGAGTGCACAGGGCTCGTATGGGGATACGCAGTATTTT. J is TRBJ2-3 and V is TRBV30; TRBD1 might be the D (6 bases). V gave up 1 base and J gave up 6 bases, with 17 bases separating them. The V gene's germline CDR1 is GTSNPN and CDR2 SVGIG (reference sequence). The CDR3 length is 15 residues.

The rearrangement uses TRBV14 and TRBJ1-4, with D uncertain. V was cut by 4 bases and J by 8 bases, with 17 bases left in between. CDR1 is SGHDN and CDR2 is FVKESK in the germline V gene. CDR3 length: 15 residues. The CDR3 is CASSRQVLIGEKLFF. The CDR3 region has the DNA TGTGCCAGCAGCCGTCAAGTTTTAATCGGGGAAAAACTGTTTTTT.

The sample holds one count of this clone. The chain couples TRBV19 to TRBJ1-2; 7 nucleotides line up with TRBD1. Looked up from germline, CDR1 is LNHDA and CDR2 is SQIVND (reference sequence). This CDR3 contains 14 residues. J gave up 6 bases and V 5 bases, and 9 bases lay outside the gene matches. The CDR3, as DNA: TGTGCCAGTAGTCCCAGGGGGGTTGTAGATGGCTACACCTTC. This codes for CASSPRGVVDGYTF. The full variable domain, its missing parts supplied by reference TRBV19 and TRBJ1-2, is DGGITQSPKYLFRKEGQNVTLSCEQNLNHDAMYWYRQDPGQGLRLIYYSQIVNDFQKGDIAEGYSVSREKKESFPLTVTSAQKNPTAFYLCASSPRGVVDGYTFGSGTRLTVV.

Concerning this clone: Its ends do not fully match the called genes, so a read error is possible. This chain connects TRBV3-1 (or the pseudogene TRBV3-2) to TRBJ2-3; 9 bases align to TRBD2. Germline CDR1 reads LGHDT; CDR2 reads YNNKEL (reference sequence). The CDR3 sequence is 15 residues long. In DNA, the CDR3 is TGTGCCAGCAGCTTGAAAGGGACTAGCAGAGATACGCAGTATTTT. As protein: CASSLKGTSRDTQYF.

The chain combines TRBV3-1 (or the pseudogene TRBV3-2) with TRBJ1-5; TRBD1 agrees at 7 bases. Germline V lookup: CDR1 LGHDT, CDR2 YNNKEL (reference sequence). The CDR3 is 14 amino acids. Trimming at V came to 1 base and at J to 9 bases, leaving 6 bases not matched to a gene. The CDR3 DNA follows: TGTGCCAGCAGCCAAGCCGAAAACAGGGGGCCCCAGCATTTT. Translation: CASSQAENRGPQHF.

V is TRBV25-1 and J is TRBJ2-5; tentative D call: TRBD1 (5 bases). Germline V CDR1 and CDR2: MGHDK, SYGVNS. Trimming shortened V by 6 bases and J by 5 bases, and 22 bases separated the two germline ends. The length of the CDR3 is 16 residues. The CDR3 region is CASSTAGSGAWETQYF. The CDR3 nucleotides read TGTGCCAGCAGCACAGCAGGGTCTGGGGCATGGGAGACCCAGTACTTC.

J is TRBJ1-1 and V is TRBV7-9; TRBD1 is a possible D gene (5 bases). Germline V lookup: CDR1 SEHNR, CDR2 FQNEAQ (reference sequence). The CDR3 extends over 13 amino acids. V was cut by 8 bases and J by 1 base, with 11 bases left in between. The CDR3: CASGQGGNTEAFF. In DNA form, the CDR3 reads TGTGCCAGCGGGCAGGGAGGGAACACTGAAGCTTTCTTT.

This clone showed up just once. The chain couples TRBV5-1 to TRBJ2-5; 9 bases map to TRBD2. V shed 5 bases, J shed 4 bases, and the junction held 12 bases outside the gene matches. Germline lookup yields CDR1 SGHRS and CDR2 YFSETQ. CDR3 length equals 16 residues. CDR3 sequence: CASSSYSGGESETQYF. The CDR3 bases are TGCGCCAGCAGTTCCTATAGCGGGGGAGAATCAGAGACCCAGTACTTC.

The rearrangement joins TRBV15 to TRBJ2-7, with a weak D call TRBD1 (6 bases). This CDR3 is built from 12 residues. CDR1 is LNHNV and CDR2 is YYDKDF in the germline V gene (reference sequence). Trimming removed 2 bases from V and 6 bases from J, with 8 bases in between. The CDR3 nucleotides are TGTGCCACCAGCAGACTACAGGGCGAGCAGTACTTC. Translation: CATSRLQGEQYF.